This T cell receptor beta chain was obtained from a study of T-cell memory formation after mild COVID-19. Overall study context: Across donors, TCR clusters were largely donor specific.

TCRdb re-called the 5' RACE reads with MiXCR, one entry per CDR3 protein. The sample records about 320,000 distinct CDR3 sequences, roughly an eighth being singletons. In its sample, this clonotype was seen a few times. The antigen is unknown. General observations from the study: CD4+ clones that contracted lay mainly in CM and EM; CD8+ ones lay in EMRA.

Sequencing used PBMCs or a T cell subset sorted from them (not recorded which). The origin of this receptor is a man aged 18 to 29 who had mild COVID-19 (a few samples of this study predate the infection). Cell type and time point are not known.

CDR3 bases: TGTGCCAGCAGCTTTTATCAAAACACCGGGGAGCTGTTTTTT. Protein: CASSFYQNTGELFF. The rearrangement uses TRBV7-9 and TRBJ2-2; D ambiguous. The ends were cut back, 3 bases at V and 2 bases at J, with 7 bases in the middle. Germline CDR1 reads SEHNR; CDR2 reads FQNEAQ (reference sequence). The CDR3 consists of 14 residues.